Listed here are 7 T cell receptor beta chains from one sample, sequenced in a study of T cells in Graves' hyperthyroidism and ophthalmopathy. Researchers took RNA transcripts and amplified the TCR beta CDR3 regions from them. A first-round RT-PCR of the TCR CDR3 used the HTBI primer set. TCRdb reprocessed the multiplex PCR reads with MiXCR, giving one entry per CDR3 protein. The sample yields more than 500,000 distinct CDR3 sequences, around 43% seen once. Specimen: peripheral blood or thyroid tissue (not recorded which). Receptor source: an adult woman with Graves' disease, either hyperthyroidism or ophthalmopathy (not recorded which).

This clonotype was counted at least ten times. The V call is TRBV10-3, the J call TRBJ2-7, with 7 bases fitting TRBD2. Trimming at V came to 2 bases and at J to 7 bases, leaving 8 bases not matched to a gene. This CDR3 contains 14 residues. CDR1 ENHRY and CDR2 SYGVKD come from the germline V gene. CDR3 DNA: TGTGCCATCAGTGAGGGACTAGTTGGTGGAGAGCAGTACTTC. Protein product: CAISEGLVGGEQYF.

This clonotype was recorded many times. This chain uses TRBV29-1 with TRBJ2-7; TRBD2 aligns across 8 bases. The J segment lost 6 bases and the V segment lost 7 bases, leaving 5 bases of the junction unmatched. The CDR3 is 11 residues long. Germline CDR1 reads SQVTM; CDR2 reads ANQGSEA. The DNA for the CDR3 is TGCAGCGGTGGGACTAGATTCGAGCAGTACTTC. Amino acid sequence: CSGGTRFEQYF.

CDR3: CASSIFGTGGQETQYF. In DNA form, the CDR3 reads TGTGCCAGCAGCATATTTGGGACAGGGGGACAAGAGACCCAGTACTTC. The chain combines TRBV7-9 with TRBJ2-5; 11 bases map to TRBD1. Trimming removed 5 bases from V and 2 bases from J; junction bases left unmatched: 7. CDR3 length: 16 residues. Germline loops: CDR1 SEHNR, CDR2 FQNEAQ (reference sequence). Combining the CDR3 with reference TRBV7-9 and TRBJ2-5 gives the whole variable domain DTGVSQNPRHKITKRGQNVTFRCDPISEHNRLYWYRQTLGQGPEFLTYFQNEAQLEKSRLLSDRFSAERPKGSFSTLEIQRTEQGDSAMYLCASSIFGTGGQETQYFGPGTRLLVL.

The genes are TRBV7-9 and TRBJ2-7; the match to TRBD2 covers 11 bases. Germline V CDR1 and CDR2: SEHNR, FQNEAQ (reference sequence). The CDR3 runs 20 residues. V was pared by 5 bases and J by 0 bases, with 18 bases of the junction left unmatched. This CDR3 reads CASSPHPGTSGHFTSYEQYF. CDR3 sequence (DNA): TGTGCCAGCAGCCCCCACCCCGGGACTAGCGGCCACTTTACCTCCTACGAGCAGTACTTC.

This clonotype was recorded once. V and J are TRBV7-9 and TRBJ2-7; 9 bases map to TRBD1. CDR3 length: 14 amino acids. The V segment lost 10 bases and the J segment 5 bases; nucleotides outside the gene matches: 12. Germline V gene data show CDR1 as SEHNR and CDR2 as FQNEAQ (reference sequence). CDR3 sequence: CATSLGQGYHEQYF. In DNA, the CDR3 is TGTGCCACGTCCCTCGGACAGGGGTACCACGAGCAGTACTTC.

This clonotype has ten or more counts. The chain employs TRBV10-3 and TRBJ1-1; 11 bases agree with TRBD1. Germline CDR1 is ENHRY and CDR2 is SYGVKD. The CDR3 totals 13 residues. After removal of 10 bases from V and 3 bases from J, the junction contained 4 bases not matched to a gene. The CDR3 loop is CANGQGADTEAFF. The DNA of the CDR3 is TGTGCCAACGGACAGGGGGCCGACACTGAAGCTTTCTTT.

The chain carries TRBV29-1 and TRBJ1-2; the D gene is possibly TRBD1 (6 bases). V gave up 4 bases and J gave up 4 bases, with 25 bases separating them. The CDR3 consists of 17 residues. Germline CDR1 SQVTM, CDR2 ANQGSEA. CDR3 loop: CSVVDRTVALGGYGYTF. Here the CDR3 DNA reads TGCAGCGTTGTGGATAGGACAGTCGCCCTGGGAGGCTATGGCTACACCTTC.